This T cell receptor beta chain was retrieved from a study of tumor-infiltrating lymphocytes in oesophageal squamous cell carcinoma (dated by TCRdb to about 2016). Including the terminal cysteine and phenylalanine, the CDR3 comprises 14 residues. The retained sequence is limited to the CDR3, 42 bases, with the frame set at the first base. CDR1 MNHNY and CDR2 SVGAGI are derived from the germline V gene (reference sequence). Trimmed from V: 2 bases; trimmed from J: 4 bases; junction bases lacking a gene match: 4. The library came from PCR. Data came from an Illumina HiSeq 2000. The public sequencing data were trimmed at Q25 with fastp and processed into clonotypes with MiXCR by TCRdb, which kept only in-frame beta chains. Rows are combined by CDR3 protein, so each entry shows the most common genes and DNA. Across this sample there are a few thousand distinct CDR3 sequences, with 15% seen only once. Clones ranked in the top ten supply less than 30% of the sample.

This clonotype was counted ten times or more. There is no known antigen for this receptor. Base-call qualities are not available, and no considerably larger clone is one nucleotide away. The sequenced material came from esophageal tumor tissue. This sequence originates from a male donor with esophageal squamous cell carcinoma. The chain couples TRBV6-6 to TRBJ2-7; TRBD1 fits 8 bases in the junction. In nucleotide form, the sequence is TGTGCCAGCAGTTACGATAACAGGGGGTACGAGCAGTACTTC. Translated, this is CASSYDNRGYEQYF.